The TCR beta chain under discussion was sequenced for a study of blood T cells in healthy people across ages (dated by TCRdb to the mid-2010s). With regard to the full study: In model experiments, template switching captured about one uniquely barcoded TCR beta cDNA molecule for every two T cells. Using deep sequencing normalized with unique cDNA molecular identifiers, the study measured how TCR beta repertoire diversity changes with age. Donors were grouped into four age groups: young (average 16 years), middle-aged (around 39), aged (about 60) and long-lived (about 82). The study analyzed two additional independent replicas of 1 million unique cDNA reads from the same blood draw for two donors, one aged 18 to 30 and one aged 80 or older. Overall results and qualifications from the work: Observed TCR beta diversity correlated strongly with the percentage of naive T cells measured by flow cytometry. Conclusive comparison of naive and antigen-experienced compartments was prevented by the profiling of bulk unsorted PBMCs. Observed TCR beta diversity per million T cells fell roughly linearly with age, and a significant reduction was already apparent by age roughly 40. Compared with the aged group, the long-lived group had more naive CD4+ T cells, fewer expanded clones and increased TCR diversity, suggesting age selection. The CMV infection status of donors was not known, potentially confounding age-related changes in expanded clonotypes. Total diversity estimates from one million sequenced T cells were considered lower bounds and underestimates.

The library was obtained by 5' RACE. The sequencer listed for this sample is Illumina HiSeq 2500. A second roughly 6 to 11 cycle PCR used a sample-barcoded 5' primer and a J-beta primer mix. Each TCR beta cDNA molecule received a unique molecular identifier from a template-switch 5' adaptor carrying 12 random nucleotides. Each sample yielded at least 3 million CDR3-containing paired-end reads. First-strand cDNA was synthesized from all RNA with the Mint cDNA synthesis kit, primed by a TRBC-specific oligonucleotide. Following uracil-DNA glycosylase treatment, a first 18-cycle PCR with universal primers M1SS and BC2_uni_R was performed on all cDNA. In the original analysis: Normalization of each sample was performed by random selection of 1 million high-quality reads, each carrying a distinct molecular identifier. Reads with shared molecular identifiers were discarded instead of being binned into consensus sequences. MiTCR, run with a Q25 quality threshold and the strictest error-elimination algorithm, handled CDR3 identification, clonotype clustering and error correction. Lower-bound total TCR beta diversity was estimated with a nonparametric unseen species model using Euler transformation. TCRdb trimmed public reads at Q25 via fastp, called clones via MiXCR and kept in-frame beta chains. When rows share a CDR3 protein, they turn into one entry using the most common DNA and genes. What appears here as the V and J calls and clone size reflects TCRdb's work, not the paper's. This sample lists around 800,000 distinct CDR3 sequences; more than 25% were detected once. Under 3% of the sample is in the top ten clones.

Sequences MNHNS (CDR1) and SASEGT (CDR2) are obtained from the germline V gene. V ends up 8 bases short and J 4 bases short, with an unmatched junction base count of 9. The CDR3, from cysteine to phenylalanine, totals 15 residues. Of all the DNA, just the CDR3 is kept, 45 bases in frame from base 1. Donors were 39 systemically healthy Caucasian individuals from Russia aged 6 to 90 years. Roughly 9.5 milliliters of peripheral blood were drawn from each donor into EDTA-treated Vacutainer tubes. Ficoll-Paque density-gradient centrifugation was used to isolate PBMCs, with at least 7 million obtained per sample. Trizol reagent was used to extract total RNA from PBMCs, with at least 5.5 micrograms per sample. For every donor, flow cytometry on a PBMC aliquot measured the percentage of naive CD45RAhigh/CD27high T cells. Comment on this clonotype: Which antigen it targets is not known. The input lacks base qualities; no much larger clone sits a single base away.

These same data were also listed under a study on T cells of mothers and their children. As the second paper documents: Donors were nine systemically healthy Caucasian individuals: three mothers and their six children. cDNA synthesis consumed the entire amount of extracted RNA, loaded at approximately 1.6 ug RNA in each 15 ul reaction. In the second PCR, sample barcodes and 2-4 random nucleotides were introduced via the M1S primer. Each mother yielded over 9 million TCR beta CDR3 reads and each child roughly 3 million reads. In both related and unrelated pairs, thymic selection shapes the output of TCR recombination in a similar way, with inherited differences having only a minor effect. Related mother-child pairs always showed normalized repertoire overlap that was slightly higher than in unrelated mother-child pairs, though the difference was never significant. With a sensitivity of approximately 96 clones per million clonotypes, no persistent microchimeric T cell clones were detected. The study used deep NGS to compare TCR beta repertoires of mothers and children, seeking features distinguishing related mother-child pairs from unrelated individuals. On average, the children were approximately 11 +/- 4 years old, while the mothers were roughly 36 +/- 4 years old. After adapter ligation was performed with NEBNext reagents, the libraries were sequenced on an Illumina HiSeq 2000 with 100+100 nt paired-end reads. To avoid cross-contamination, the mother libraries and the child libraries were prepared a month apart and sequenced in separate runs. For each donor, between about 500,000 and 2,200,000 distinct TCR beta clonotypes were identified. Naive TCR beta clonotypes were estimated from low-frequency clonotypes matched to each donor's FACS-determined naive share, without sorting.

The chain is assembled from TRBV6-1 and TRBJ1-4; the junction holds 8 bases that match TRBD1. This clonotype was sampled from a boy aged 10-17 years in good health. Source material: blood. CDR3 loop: CASRRQGSVNEKLFF. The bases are TGTGCCAGCCGACGACAGGGGTCGGTTAATGAAAAACTGTTTTTT.